Presented here are 9 T cell receptor beta chains from one specimen sequenced in a study of early T cells in non-severe SARS-CoV-2 infection. TCRdb fed the 5' RACE reads into MiXCR, producing one record per CDR3 protein. The sample holds nearly 55,000 distinct CDR3 sequences; about 7.6% are singletons and the top ten take roughly 10%. The sequencing used whole blood, collected at baseline. The receptors originated from an adult who was a healthcare worker with PCR-confirmed SARS-CoV-2 infection or an uninfected control (not recorded which).

This clonotype has a count of ten or more. This rearrangement joins TRBV14 to TRBJ2-5, with 7 bases aligning to TRBD2. Germline V gene lookup returns CDR1 SGHDN and CDR2 FVKESK. The CDR3 is 14 amino acids. V was pared by 2 bases and J by 4 bases, with 4 bases of the junction left unmatched. The CDR3 protein is CASSQWEGRETQYF. As DNA, the CDR3 is TGTGCCAGCAGCCAATGGGAGGGCCGAGAGACCCAGTACTTC.

This clonotype was seen more than once but under ten times. This rearrangement joins TRBV20-1 to TRBJ2-1; 9 nucleotides match TRBD2. The CDR3 extends over 15 amino acids. In germline, CDR1 is DFQATT, CDR2 SNEGSKA (reference sequence). V lost 4 bases, J lost 8 bases, and 12 bases stayed unmatched. This CDR3 is CSATRGSSGVDEQFF. The CDR3 DNA reads TGCAGTGCTACAAGAGGGTCTAGCGGGGTGGATGAGCAGTTCTTC.

This clonotype was recorded at least ten times. V and J are TRBV3-1 and TRBJ2-7; 8 bases agree with TRBD1. Germline CDR1 and CDR2: LGHDT and YNNKEL (reference sequence). This CDR3 region has 13 residues. V shed 4 bases and J 5 bases; nucleotides not matched to a gene: 4. The CDR3 sequence: CASSPGQVHEQYF. Here the CDR3 DNA reads TGTGCCAGCAGCCCGGGACAGGTCCACGAGCAGTACTTC.

Only a few counts were recorded for this clonotype. CDR3 sequence reads: CASSLVGTSGIHEQFF. CDR3 coding DNA: TGTGCCAGCAGCTTAGTCGGGACTAGCGGGATTCATGAGCAGTTCTTC. V is TRBV7-6 and J is TRBJ2-1; 13 bases align to TRBD2. Trimming at V came to 1 base and at J to 8 bases, leaving 5 bases not matched to a gene. Germline V gene sequence: CDR1 SGHVS, CDR2 FNYEAQ. The CDR3 runs to 16 residues. The whole variable domain, filled in from reference TRBV7-6 and TRBJ2-1, reads GAGVSQSPRYKVTKRGQDVALRCDPISGHVSLYWYRQALGQGPEFLTYFNYEAQQDKSGLPNDRFSAERPEGSISTLTIQRTEQRDSAMYRCASSLVGTSGIHEQFFGPGTRLTVL.

There are a few counts of this clonotype. CDR3 sequence (DNA): TGTGCCAGCAGCTTTCGACCTCTACCCGCCGGGGAGCTGTTTTTT. It is translated as CASSFRPLPAGELFF. The rearrangement joins TRBV7-9 to TRBJ2-2; D gene uncertain. Trimming stripped 3 bases from V and 6 bases from J, with 14 bases between. The CDR3 has 15 amino acids. Germline V gene lookup returns CDR1 SEHNR and CDR2 FQNEAQ (reference sequence).

This clonotype was recorded at least ten times. Here the CDR3 DNA reads TGCGCCAGCAGCTTGGGCGGGGGGCGCGACACTGAAGCTTTCTTT. Its translation: CASSLGGGRDTEAFF. The rearrangement uses TRBV5-1 and TRBJ1-1; possibly TRBD1 for D (6 bases). The V and J ends lost 0 bases and 3 bases respectively, with 12 bases between them. This CDR3 region has 15 residues. Germline V gene sequence: CDR1 SGHRS, CDR2 YFSETQ.

This clonotype was detected ten times or more. The chain joins TRBV10-2 to TRBJ2-5; the D call may be TRBD1 or TRBD2 (5 bases each). Germline V CDR1 and CDR2: WSHSY, SAAADI. The CDR3 has 15 residues. Trimming took off 6 bases at V and 4 bases at J, with 18 bases between the two ends. Written as DNA, the CDR3 is TGCGCCAGCAGCGTTACCCGGGGCCTTGTAGAGACCCAGTACTTC. It specifies CASSVTRGLVETQYF.

The table lists this clonotype with a few counts. In DNA, the CDR3 is TGCAGTGGCTCCTCTGGACTAGCGGGCCCCACCGGCACGCAGTATTTT. Translation gives CSGSSGLAGPTGTQYF. This sequence joins TRBV20-1 and TRBJ2-3, with 11 bases lining up with TRBD2. The V gene end was trimmed by 7 bases and the J gene end by 9 bases; junction bases not matched to a gene: 18. Per the germline V gene, CDR1 is DFQATT and CDR2 is SNEGSKA (reference sequence). This CDR3 has 16 residues.

V and J are TRBV18 and TRBJ2-1; 10 bases map to TRBD2. The CDR3 runs 13 residues. From germline, CDR1 is KGHSH and CDR2 LQKENI. V shed 3 bases and J 11 bases; nucleotides not matched to a gene: 4. The CDR3 sequence is CASSPRAGGKQFF. As DNA, the CDR3 is TGTGCCAGCTCACCCAGAGCGGGAGGGAAGCAGTTCTTC. Supplemented by reference TRBV18 and TRBJ2-1, the full variable domain reads NAGVMQNPRHLVRRRGQEARLRCSPMKGHSHVYWYRQLPEEGLKFMVYLQKENIIDESGMPKERFSAEFPKEGPSILRIQQVVRGDSAAYFCASSPRAGGKQFFGPGTRLTVL.